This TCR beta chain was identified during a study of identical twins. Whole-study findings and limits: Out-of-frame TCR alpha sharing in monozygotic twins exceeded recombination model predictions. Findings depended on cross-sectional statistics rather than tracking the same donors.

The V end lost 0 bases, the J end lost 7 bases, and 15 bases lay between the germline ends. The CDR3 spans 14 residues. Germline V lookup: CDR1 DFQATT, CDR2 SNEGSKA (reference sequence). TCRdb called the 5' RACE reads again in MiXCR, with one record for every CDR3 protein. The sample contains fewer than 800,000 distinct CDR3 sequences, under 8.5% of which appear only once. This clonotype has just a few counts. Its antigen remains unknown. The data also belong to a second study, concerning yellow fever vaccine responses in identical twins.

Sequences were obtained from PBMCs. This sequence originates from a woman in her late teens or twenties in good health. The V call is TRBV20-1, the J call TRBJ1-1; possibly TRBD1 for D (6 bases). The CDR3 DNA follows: TGCAGTGCTAGAGACGGACAGCGGTTGGATGAAGCTTTCTTT. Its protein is CSARDGQRLDEAFF.